The sequence of this TCR beta chain was determined in a study of shared clonotypes between healthy human individuals. About the study: Those who served as donors were two women and a few men between the ages of 18 and 49.

The assay ran at deep level. TCRdb's copy holds only in-frame clones and misses some; the assay was immunoSEQ multiplex PCR. Found here are 490,000 or so clones, about three quarters of them singletons; the top ten hold over 10%. This clone was seen a single time. V shed 9 bases and J 6 bases; nucleotides not matched to a gene: 7. This CDR3 spans 13 amino acids. Per germline, CDR1 SGDLS and CDR2 YYNGEE. Sequencing was done on a sample of PBMCs. The receptor comes from a woman in her 40s in good health. Some clones in this sample may be carry-over from other donors' samples. The V gene is TRBV9, the J gene TRBJ1-1, with TRBD1 matching over 11 bases. This chain's CDR3 is CAIIPGQGAEAFF. CDR3 bases: TGTGCCATAATCCCGGGACAGGGGGCTGAAGCTTTCTTT.